This record looks at one TCR beta chain sequence and its context. Its antigen remains unidentified. This PCR relied on a set of 60 Vbeta primers and 13 Jbeta primers. The repertoire was sequenced with immunoSEQ multiplex PCR; TCRdb's copy has only in-frame clones and lacks some. This repertoire shows around 76,000 clones, around 70% found once; its top ten account for about 7.4%. This record comes from a study of cytomegalovirus exposure and HLA in healthy donors. About the research overall: Researchers found that approximately 85% of fewer than 450 genotyped donors fell within the Caucasian-associated ancestry cluster.

Overall study findings and caveats: A later analysis by the authors found several of the most significant clusters apparently linked to common viral pathogens. The majority of CMV-associated TCR beta chains were reported as apparently HLA-restricted in a later analysis.

CDR3 length equals 14 residues. Trimming removed 5 bases from V and 6 bases from J, with 14 bases in between. Germline assignment: CDR1 SGHRS and CDR2 YFSETQ. The receptor's source is a man aged 40-50 years in good health and CMV-seropositive. Material: PBMCs. The chain uses TRBV5-1 and TRBJ1-4; the D gene is possibly TRBD1 (6 bases). The chain's CDR3 is CASSIQGDHEKLFF. CDR3 nucleotide sequence: TGCGCCAGCAGTATACAGGGCGACCATGAAAAACTGTTTTTT.